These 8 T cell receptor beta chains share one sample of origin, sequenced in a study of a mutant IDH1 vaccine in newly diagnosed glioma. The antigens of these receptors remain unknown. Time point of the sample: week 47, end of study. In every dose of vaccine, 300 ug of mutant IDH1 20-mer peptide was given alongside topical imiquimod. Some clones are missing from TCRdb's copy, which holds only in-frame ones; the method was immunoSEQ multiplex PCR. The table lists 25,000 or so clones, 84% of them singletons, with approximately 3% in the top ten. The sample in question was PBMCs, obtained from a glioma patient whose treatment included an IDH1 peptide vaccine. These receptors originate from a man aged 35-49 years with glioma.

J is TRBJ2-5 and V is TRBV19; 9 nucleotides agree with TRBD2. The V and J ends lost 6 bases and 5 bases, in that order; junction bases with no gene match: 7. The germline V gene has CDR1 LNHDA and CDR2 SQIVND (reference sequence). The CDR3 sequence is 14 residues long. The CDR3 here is CASRGSGSSETQYF. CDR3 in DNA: TGTGCCAGTAGAGGTAGCGGGAGTTCTGAGACCCAGTACTTC.

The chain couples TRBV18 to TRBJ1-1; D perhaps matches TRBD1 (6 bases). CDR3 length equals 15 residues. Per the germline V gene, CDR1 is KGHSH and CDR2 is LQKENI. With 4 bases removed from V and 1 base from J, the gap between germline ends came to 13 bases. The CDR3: CASSRGLGGNTEAFF. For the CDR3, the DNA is TGTGCCAGCTCACGGGGGTTAGGGGGGAACACTGAAGCTTTCTTT.

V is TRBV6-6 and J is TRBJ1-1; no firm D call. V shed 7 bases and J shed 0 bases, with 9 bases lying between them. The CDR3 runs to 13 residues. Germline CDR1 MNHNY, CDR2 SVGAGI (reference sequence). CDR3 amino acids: CASIIQVNTEAFF. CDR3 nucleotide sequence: TGTGCCAGCATAATACAAGTGAACACTGAAGCTTTCTTT.

CDR3 DNA sequence: TGTGCCAGCAGTGAAGGGCACCTGGGCTACACAGATACGCAGTATTTT. It codes for CASSEGHLGYTDTQYF. The J gene is TRBJ2-3, the V gene TRBV2; no firm D call. Trimming stripped 1 base from V and 2 bases from J, with 13 bases between. Germline assignment: CDR1 SNHLY and CDR2 FYNNEI. The CDR3 totals 16 residues.

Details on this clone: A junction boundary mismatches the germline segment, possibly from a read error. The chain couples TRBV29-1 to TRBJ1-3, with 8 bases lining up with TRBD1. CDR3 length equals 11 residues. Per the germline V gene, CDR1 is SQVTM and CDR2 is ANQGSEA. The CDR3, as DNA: TGCAGCGCCGGACAGGGAAGCACCATATATTTT. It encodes CSAGQGSTIYF.

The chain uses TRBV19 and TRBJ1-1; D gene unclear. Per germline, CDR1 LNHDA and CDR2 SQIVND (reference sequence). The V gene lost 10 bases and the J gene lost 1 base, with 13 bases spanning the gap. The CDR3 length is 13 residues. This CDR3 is CATRPYANTEAFF. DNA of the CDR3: TGTGCCACTAGGCCTTATGCGAACACTGAAGCTTTCTTT. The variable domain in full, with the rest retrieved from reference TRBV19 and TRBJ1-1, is DGGITQSPKYLFRKEGQNVTLSCEQNLNHDAMYWYRQDPGQGLRLIYYSQIVNDFQKGDIAEGYSVSREKKESFPLTVTSAQKNPTAFYLCATRPYANTEAFFGQGTRLTVV.

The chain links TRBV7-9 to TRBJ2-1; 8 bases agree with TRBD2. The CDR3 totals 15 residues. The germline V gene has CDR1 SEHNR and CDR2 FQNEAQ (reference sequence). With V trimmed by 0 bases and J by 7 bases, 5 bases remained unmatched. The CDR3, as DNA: TGTGCCAGCAGCTTAGCCGCGGGAGGTGTTAATGAGCAGTTCTTC. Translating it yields CASSLAAGGVNEQFF.

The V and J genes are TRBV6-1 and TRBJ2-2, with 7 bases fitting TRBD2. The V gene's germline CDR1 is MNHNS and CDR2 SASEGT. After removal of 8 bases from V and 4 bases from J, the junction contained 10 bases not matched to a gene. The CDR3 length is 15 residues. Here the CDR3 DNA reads TGTGCCAGCGGGTGGGGGGGAAGCATCACCGGGGAGCTGTTTTTT. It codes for CASGWGGSITGELFF.